Below, one T cell receptor beta chain is given with its context. Antigen: not known. The data were obtained in a study of regulatory T cells in long-lasting Graves disease. Study details: Antithyroid drugs had been taken under 3 months by newly diagnosed Graves' patients.

The CDR3 totals 17 residues. Germline V gives CDR1 MNHEY, CDR2 SVGEGT. V was shortened by 6 bases and J by 1 base, with 20 bases between the two germline ends. This sample's time point: newly diagnosed GD, antithyroid drugs for less than 3 months. PBMCs provided the RNA from which the TCR library was made. The study's findings and limits: Relative to newly diagnosed Graves' patients, persistent ones had lower TCR diversity. Favored gene segments in persistent disease were TRBV28, TRBJ1-2 and TRBJ2-5.

Relying on iRepertoire HTBI primers and Arm-PCR of CDR3 regions, the team built TCR beta libraries. From the multiplex PCR reads, TCRdb called clonotypes with MiXCR, one entry per CDR3 protein. This table has approximately 540,000 distinct CDR3 sequences, about 12% appearing once. The same specimen was also included in a second study, on T cells in Graves' hyperthyroidism and ophthalmopathy.

This sequence joins TRBV6-2 or TRBV6-3 and TRBJ2-3; maybe TRBD1 (5 bases). This clonotype was obtained from a woman aged 30 to 39 with Graves disease. Here the sequenced sample was peripheral blood mononuclear cells (PBMCs), taken at new diagnosis, from a patient treated with antithyroid drugs. The chain's CDR3 is CASRREGVAQGTDTQYF. DNA for the CDR3: TGTGCCAGCAGGCGAGAAGGGGTCGCTCAGGGCACAGATACGCAGTATTTT.